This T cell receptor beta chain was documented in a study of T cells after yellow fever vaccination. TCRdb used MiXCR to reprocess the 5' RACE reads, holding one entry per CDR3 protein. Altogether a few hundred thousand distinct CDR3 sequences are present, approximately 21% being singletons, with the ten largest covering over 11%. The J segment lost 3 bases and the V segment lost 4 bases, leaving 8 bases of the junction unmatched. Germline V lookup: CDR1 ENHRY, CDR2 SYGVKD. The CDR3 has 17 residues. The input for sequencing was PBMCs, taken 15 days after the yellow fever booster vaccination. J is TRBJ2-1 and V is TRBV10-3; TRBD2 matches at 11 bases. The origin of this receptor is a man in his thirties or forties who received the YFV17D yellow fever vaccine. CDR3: CAISGSLAGGFYNEQFF. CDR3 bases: TGTGCCATCAGTGGGTCTCTAGCGGGAGGATTCTACAATGAGCAGTTCTTC.